These 21 T cell receptor beta chains share one sample of origin, sequenced in a study of blood T cells in healthy people across ages. The second PCR ran about 6 to 11 cycles with a sample-barcoded 5' primer and J-beta primers. Each CDR3 protein is one row after TCRdb ran MiXCR on the 5' RACE reads. The data hold 800,000 to 950,000 distinct CDR3 sequences, with about 28% observed a single time. This sample was also put to use in a study of T cells of mothers and their children.

The sequenced sample consisted of blood. Receptors originate from a woman aged 40 to 50 in good health.

The gene calls are TRBV20-1 and TRBJ2-7, with D possibly being TRBD2 (6 bases). The germline V and J ends were trimmed by 5 bases and 0 bases, with 14 bases remaining between them. CDR3 length equals 14 residues. In germline, CDR1 is DFQATT, CDR2 SNEGSKA (reference sequence). In nucleotides, the CDR3 is TGCAGTGCTTCAACAATGGACTACTCCTACGAGCAGTACTTC. Its translation is CSASTMDYSYEQYF.

The chain links TRBV29-1 to TRBJ2-1; D call uncertain. Germline V gene sequence: CDR1 SQVTM, CDR2 ANQGSEA. Trimming cost V 2 bases and J 5 bases, with 4 bases left between them. The CDR3 runs 11 residues. CDR3 DNA sequence: TGCAGCGTTGAACTGGACAATGAGCAGTTCTTC. Amino acids: CSVELDNEQFF.

CDR3 bases: TGTGCCAGCAAGACAGCAAGCTCGGGAAAACTGTTTTTT. This encodes CASKTASSGKLFF. The chain joins TRBV28 to TRBJ1-4; D possibly corresponds to TRBD1 (5 bases). This CDR3 comprises 13 residues. V was trimmed by 7 bases and J by 10 bases, leaving 16 bases between them. Germline lookup yields CDR1 MDHEN and CDR2 SYDVKM.

The chain links TRBV20-1 to TRBJ2-7; 9 bases agree with TRBD2. Germline V gene lookup returns CDR1 DFQATT and CDR2 SNEGSKA (reference sequence). This CDR3 is built from 18 residues. After removal of 0 bases from V and 4 bases from J, the junction contained 16 bases not matched to a gene. CDR3 DNA sequence: TGCAGTGCTAGAGATCCGGGTGGGAAGAGCGGGGGGTTGTACGAGCAGTACTTC. This codes for CSARDPGGKSGGLYEQYF.

This clonotype was observed at least ten times. CDR3 bases: TGTGCCTGGTCCGGGGCTAGCGGCCACAATGAGCAGTTCTTC. Its translation is CAWSGASGHNEQFF. The chain recombines TRBV30 with TRBJ2-1; 7 bases map to TRBD2. Trimming at V came to 5 bases and at J to 5 bases, leaving 9 bases not matched to a gene. The length of the CDR3 is 14 residues. The germline V gene encodes CDR1 GTSNPN and CDR2 SVGIG (reference sequence).

This clonotype was counted at least ten times. This chain connects TRBV9 to TRBJ2-1; TRBD2 aligns across 8 bases. V lost 2 bases to trimming and J lost 10 bases; unmatched junction nucleotides: 8. CDR1 is SGDLS and CDR2 is YYNGEE in the germline V gene. The CDR3 totals 14 residues. CDR3 sequence reads: CASSVSGTRNEQFF. CDR3 nucleotides: TGTGCCAGCAGCGTTTCGGGGACTAGAAACGAGCAGTTCTTC.

This clonotype was seen only a few times. The chain joins TRBV18 to TRBJ2-5; D might be TRBD1 (6 bases). CDR1 is KGHSH and CDR2 is LQKENI in the germline V gene. The V gene lost 3 bases and the J gene lost 11 bases, with 19 bases spanning the gap. The CDR3 is 14 residues long. The CDR3 sequence is CASSPPGQKGEQYF. The CDR3 DNA is TGTGCCAGCTCACCGCCGGGACAAAAAGGAGAGCAGTACTTC.

This chain uses TRBV7-2 with TRBJ2-5; 10 positions match TRBD2. The J call may be in error: the DNA end matches TRBJ2-7 better. CDR3 length: 14 amino acids. Germline values: CDR1 SGHTA, CDR2 FQGNSA. The CDR3 DNA reads as TGTGCCAGCAGCCCCTCTAGCGGGAGTCCCGAGCAGTACTTC. Translated: CASSPSSGSPEQYF.

V is TRBV28 and J is TRBJ2-1, with a weak D call TRBD2 (6 bases). Trimming took 1 base from V and 7 from J, leaving 20 bases between them. The CDR3 contains 17 residues. The germline CDR1 and CDR2 sequences are MDHEN and SYDVKM. This CDR3 reads CASSLFRGTLQGNEQFF. The CDR3 DNA reads as TGTGCCAGCAGTTTATTCCGAGGGACTCTTCAAGGGAATGAGCAGTTCTTC.

This clonotype was detected ten times or more. J is TRBJ1-2 and V is TRBV6-2 or TRBV6-3; maybe TRBD1 (5 bases). Germline V lookup: CDR1 MNHEY, CDR2 SVGEGT. V gave up 6 bases and J gave up 1 base, with 9 bases separating them. This CDR3 region has 13 residues. The CDR3 loop is CASRRDSNYGYTF. CDR3 coding DNA: TGTGCCAGCAGGAGAGACAGTAACTATGGCTACACCTTC.

The CDR3 coding sequence is TGTGCCAGCAGTACATCGGGCCACTACTCAGAGACCCAGTACTTC. Translation gives CASSTSGHYSETQYF. The chain is built from TRBV27 and TRBJ2-5; no definite D call. The CDR3 covers 15 residues. In germline, CDR1 is MNHEY, CDR2 SMNVEV (reference sequence). Trimming took off 5 bases at V and 4 bases at J, with 17 bases between the two ends.

The chain has TRBV2 and TRBJ1-2; 9 nucleotides align to TRBD1. J was trimmed by 8 bases and V by 5 bases; bases with no gene match: 9. Per germline, CDR1 SNHLY and CDR2 FYNNEI. The CDR3 has 14 amino acids. The CDR3 DNA follows: TGTGCCAGCAGTTCAGGACAGGGGTTGAGCGGCTACACCTTC. Translating gives CASSSGQGLSGYTF.

Concerning this clonotype: A much more abundant neighbour one base away suggests this may be a read error. V is TRBV7-3 and J is TRBJ2-7; D ambiguous. The assigned J gene may be wrong: the sequence end matches TRBJ2-5 better. The CDR3 sequence is 13 residues long. The germline V gene encodes CDR1 SGHTA and CDR2 FQGTGA. This CDR3 is CASSSFVLETQYF. DNA for the CDR3: TGTGCCAGCAGCTCCTTTGTCTTAGAGACCCAGTACTTC.

The genes are TRBV29-1 and TRBJ2-7; either TRBD1 or TRBD2 may supply D (5 bases each). The CDR3 sequence is 13 residues long. V lost 2 bases and J lost 0, with 8 bases in between. Germline CDR1 is SQVTM and CDR2 is ANQGSEA. The CDR3: CSVELGVSYEQYF. DNA for the CDR3: TGCAGCGTTGAACTGGGGGTCTCCTACGAGCAGTACTTC.

Many counts were recorded for this clonotype. This chain connects TRBV7-2 to TRBJ2-7; D not resolved. The germline gives CDR1 SGHTA, CDR2 FQGNSA. The CDR3 spans 14 residues. Trimming stripped 5 bases from V and 1 base from J, with 12 bases between. The CDR3 here is CASSRGFISYEQYF. CDR3 DNA sequence: TGTGCCAGCAGCCGTGGATTCATTTCCTACGAGCAGTACTTC.

Notes on this clonotype: Relative to the germline gene, one junction end is altered; a read error may explain this. The rearrangement links TRBV7-8 to TRBJ1-3; TRBD1 matches at 9 bases. The germline V gene has CDR1 SGHVS and CDR2 FQNEAQ. CDR3 length: 15 amino acids. CDR3 sequence (DNA): TGTGCCAGCAGCCCGCCGGGACAGGGAGGAAACACCAGATATTTT. Translation gives CASSPPGQGGNTRYF. The complete variable domain, with remaining parts taken from reference TRBV7-8 and TRBJ1-3, reads GAGVSQSPRYKVAKRGQDVALRCDPISGHVSLFWYQQALGQGPEFLTYFQNEAQLDKSGLPSDRFFAERPEGSVSTLKIQRTQQEDSAVYLCASSPPGQGGNTRYFGEGSWLTVV.

This clonotype was observed at least ten times. The CDR3 loop is CASSWDRGEQETQYF. The CDR3 nucleotides are TGCGCCAGCAGCTGGGACAGGGGTGAACAAGAGACCCAGTACTTC. This chain connects TRBV5-1 to TRBJ2-5, with 10 bases that match TRBD1. Germline CDR1 reads SGHRS; CDR2 reads YFSETQ. The CDR3 consists of 15 residues. V lost 3 bases to trimming and J lost 2 bases; unmatched junction nucleotides: 4. Together with reference TRBV5-1 and TRBJ2-5, the CDR3 gives the full variable domain: KAGVTQTPRYLIKTRGQQVTLSCSPISGHRSVSWYQQTPGQGLQFLFEYFSETQRNKGNFPGRFSGRQFSNSRSEMNVSTLELGDSALYLCASSWDRGEQETQYFGPGTRLLVL.

Many counts were recorded for this clonotype. The chain carries TRBV14 and TRBJ2-7, with D possibly matching TRBD2 (7 bases). The CDR3 is made up of 15 amino acids. V was cut by 4 bases and J by 2 bases, with 15 bases left in between. CDR1 is SGHDN and CDR2 is FVKESK in the germline V gene. The CDR3 region is CASSRKGGRAYEQYF. CDR3 nucleotides: TGTGCCAGCAGCCGCAAGGGGGGGAGAGCCTACGAGCAGTACTTC. Together with reference TRBV14 and TRBJ2-7, the CDR3 gives the full variable domain: EAGVTQFPSHSVIEKGQTVTLRCDPISGHDNLYWYRRVMGKEIKFLLHFVKESKQDESGMPNNRFLAERTGGTYSTLKVQPAELEDSGVYFCASSRKGGRAYEQYFGPGTRLTVT.

CDR3 nucleotide sequence: TGTGCCACCAGTGTCCTGGGGGCAGATACGCAGTATTTT. Its protein product is CATSVLGADTQYF. The chain employs TRBV24-1 and TRBJ2-3, with D tentatively TRBD1 or TRBD2 (5 bases each). CDR1 is KGHDR and CDR2 is SFDVKD in the germline V gene. V dropped 5 bases and J dropped 4 bases, with 9 bases sitting between them. The CDR3 has 13 amino acids.

Concerning this clonotype itself: A much larger clonotype is one base distant, so this may be a read error. This rearrangement joins TRBV4-3 to TRBJ1-6; D call uncertain. Germline V gene sequence: CDR1 LGHNA, CDR2 YSLEER. CDR3 size: 14 residues. The V gene lost 1 base and the J gene lost 3 bases, with 4 bases spanning the gap. For the CDR3, the DNA is TGCGCCAGCAGCCAAGGGGGCTATAATTCACCCCTCCACTTT. Amino acid sequence: CASSQGGYNSPLHF.

The genes are TRBV3-1 and TRBJ2-1; D may be TRBD1 or TRBD2 (5 bases each). V was clipped by 4 bases and J by 5 bases, with 9 bases between them. The V gene's germline CDR1 is LGHDT and CDR2 YNNKEL (reference sequence). This CDR3 has 13 residues. The CDR3 DNA follows: TGTGCCAGCAGCCGGGGGACGGACAATGAGCAGTTCTTC. Protein sequence: CASSRGTDNEQFF.